This TCR beta chain was documented in a study of post-analysis software for immune sequencing data. Study-level information: Patients with relapsing-remitting, secondary progressive and progressive-relapsing multiple sclerosis courses were all represented. General study points: Included in a set of about five TRBV segments more frequent in patients than controls were TRBV5-6, TRBV5-1 and TRBV20-1. Versus controls, multiple sclerosis patients showed significantly lower diversity (normalized Chao1). By F measure, samples from a shared preparation batch strongly co-clustered.

TCR beta cDNA libraries included unique molecular identifiers. Starting from approximately 0.95 to 9.8 million T cells, the study yielded about 500,000 cDNA molecules. Each CDR3 protein is one row after TCRdb ran MiXCR on the PCR reads. Of 800,000 to 950,000 distinct CDR3 sequences in the sample, under 70% are singletons; the top ten hold approximately 4.4%. Comment on this clonotype: Its antigen remains unidentified.

The germline V gene encodes CDR1 MGHRA and CDR2 YSYEKL. The CDR3 is 15 amino acids. Trimming pared 0 bases from V and 0 bases from J, leaving 9 bases between. The sample was blood. This TCR derives from a girl aged 5-17 years with multiple sclerosis. The chain links TRBV4-1 to TRBJ2-7; D gene unclear. For the CDR3, the DNA is TGCGCCAGCAGCCAAGATATACAGCGCTCCTACGAGCAGTACTTC. Protein product: CASSQDIQRSYEQYF.